Included here is one T cell receptor (beta chain) sequence, with context. Antigen unknown. This entry comes from a study of radiotherapy plus CTLA-4 blockade in lung cancer. Findings and limits, study-wide: Radiotherapy plus ipilimumab was followed by expansion in blood of tumor-derived TCR clones. How blood T cell clones changed early, along with interferon-beta, reportedly forecast response best.

Patients with chemo-refractory metastatic non-small-cell lung cancer received focal radiation plus CTLA-4 blockade with ipilimumab. Germline V lookup: CDR1 SGDLS, CDR2 YYNGEE. Trimming took 0 bases from V and 1 from J; bases not matched to a gene: 9. This CDR3 region has 18 residues. Clones were sequenced by immunoSEQ multiplex PCR, and TCRdb holds only the in-frame ones, with some missing. This table holds roughly 32,000 clones, approximately 80% found once. The chain uses TRBV9 and TRBJ2-5, with 10 bases lining up with TRBD2. This TCR was sampled from a human donor with non-small cell lung cancer that progressed on radiotherapy plus ipilimumab. The material was peripheral blood, obtained from a patient treated with radiotherapy plus ipilimumab. DNA of the CDR3: TGTGCCAGCAGCGTAGGGAGCCTACTAGCGGGGCTCCAAGAGACCCAGTACTTC. Protein product: CASSVGSLLAGLQETQYF.